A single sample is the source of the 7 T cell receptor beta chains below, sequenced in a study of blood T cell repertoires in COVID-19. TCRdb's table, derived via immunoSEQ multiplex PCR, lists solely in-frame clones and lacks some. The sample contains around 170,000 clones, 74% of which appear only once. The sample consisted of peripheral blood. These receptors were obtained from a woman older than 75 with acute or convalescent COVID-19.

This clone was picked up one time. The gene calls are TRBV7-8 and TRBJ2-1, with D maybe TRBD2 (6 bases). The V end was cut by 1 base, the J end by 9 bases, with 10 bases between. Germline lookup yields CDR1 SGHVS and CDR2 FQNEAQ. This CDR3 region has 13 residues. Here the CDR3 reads CASSLEGRGEQFF. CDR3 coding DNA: TGTGCCAGCAGCTTAGAGGGGCGGGGTGAGCAGTTCTTC.

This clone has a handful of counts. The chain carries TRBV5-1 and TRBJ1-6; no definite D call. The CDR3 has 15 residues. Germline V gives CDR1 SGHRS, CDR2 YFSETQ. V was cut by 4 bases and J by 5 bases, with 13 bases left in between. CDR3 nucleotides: TGCGCCAGCAGCCTATTCTTGCGGGATAATTCACCCCTCCACTTT. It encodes CASSLFLRDNSPLHF. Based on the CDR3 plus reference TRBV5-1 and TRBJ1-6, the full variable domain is KAGVTQTPRYLIKTRGQQVTLSCSPISGHRSVSWYQQTPGQGLQFLFEYFSETQRNKGNFPGRFSGRQFSNSRSEMNVSTLELGDSALYLCASSLFLRDNSPLHFGNGTRLTVT.

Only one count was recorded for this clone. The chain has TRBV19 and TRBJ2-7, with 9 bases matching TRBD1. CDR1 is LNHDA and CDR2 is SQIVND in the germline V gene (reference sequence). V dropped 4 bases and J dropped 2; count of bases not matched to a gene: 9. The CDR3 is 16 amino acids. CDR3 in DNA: TGTGCCAGTAGTAGGGGGGGGACAGGGAATCCCTACGAGCAGTACTTC. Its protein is CASSRGGTGNPYEQYF. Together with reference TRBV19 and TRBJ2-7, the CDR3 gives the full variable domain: DGGITQSPKYLFRKEGQNVTLSCEQNLNHDAMYWYRQDPGQGLRLIYYSQIVNDFQKGDIAEGYSVSREKKESFPLTVTSAQKNPTAFYLCASSRGGTGNPYEQYFGPGTRLTVT.

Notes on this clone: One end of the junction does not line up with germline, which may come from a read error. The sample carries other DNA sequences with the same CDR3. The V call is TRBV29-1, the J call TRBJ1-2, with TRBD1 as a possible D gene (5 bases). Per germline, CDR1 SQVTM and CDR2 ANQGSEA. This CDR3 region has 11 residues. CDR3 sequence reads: CSVGTYYGYTF. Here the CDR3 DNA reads TGCAGCGTTGGGACATACTATGGCTACACCTTT.

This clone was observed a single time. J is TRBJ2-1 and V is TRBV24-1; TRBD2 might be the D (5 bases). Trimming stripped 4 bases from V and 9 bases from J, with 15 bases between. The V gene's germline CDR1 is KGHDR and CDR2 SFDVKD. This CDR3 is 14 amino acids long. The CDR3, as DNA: TGTGCCACCAGTGAACTACCGACTACGTCTGAGCAGTTCTTC. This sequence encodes CATSELPTTSEQFF.

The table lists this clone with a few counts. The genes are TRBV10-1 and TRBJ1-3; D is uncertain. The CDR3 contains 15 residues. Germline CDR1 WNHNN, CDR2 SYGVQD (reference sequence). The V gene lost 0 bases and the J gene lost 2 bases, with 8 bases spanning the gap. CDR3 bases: TGCGCCAGCAGTGAGTCGATCGCAGCTGGAAACACCATATATTTT. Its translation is CASSESIAAGNTIYF.

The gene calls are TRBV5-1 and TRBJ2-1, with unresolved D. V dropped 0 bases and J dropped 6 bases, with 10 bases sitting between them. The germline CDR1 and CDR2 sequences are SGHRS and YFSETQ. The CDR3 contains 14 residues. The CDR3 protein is CASSLAEVFNEQFF. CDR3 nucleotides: TGCGCCAGCAGCTTGGCCGAGGTTTTCAATGAGCAGTTCTTC.